The 12 T cell receptor beta chains given below trace back to one sample, sequenced in a study of beta chain features in type 1 diabetes. Findings and caveats of the study: The study found moderately but significantly shorter TCRB CDR3s in all four CD4+ subsets of Type 1 diabetes patients.

As every portion of the isolated RNA was reverse transcribed, the sequencing read expressed TCRB transcripts. Assay: immunoSEQ multiplex PCR; the TCRdb copy retains only in-frame clones and omits some. The sample has over 150,000 clones; approximately 10% are singletons. These receptors have no known antigen. Input material: central memory CD4+ T cells from blood. The receptor set was obtained from a young man with type 1 diabetes.

This clone turned up a few times. The rearrangement uses TRBV15 and TRBJ1-4; TRBD1 matches at 8 bases. Germline lookup yields CDR1 LNHNV and CDR2 YYDKDF (reference sequence). V trimming: 4 bases; J trimming: 5 bases; junction bases outside the gene matches: 3. This CDR3 has 14 residues. The CDR3 is CATSTRTGNEKLFF. The CDR3, as DNA: TGTGCCACCAGCACCCGGACAGGGAATGAAAAACTGTTTTTT.

The chain combines TRBV7-2 with TRBJ2-3, with TRBD2 identical over 8 bases. The CDR3 consists of 16 residues. The germline CDR1 and CDR2 sequences are SGHTA and FQGNSA. The ends lost 1 base at V and 3 bases at J; junction bases unmatched: 6. The CDR3 loop is CASSLGRAGATDTQYF. DNA of the CDR3: TGTGCCAGCAGCTTAGGGCGAGCGGGAGCGACAGATACGCAGTATTTT.

Notes on this clone: At the DNA level, this CDR3 is encoded by other sequences in the same sample as well. The chain recombines TRBV18 with TRBJ2-1; 8 bases line up with TRBD1. Germline lookup yields CDR1 KGHSH and CDR2 LQKENI. Trimming removed 3 bases from V and 0 bases from J; junction bases left unmatched: 4. The CDR3 is 16 amino acids. The CDR3 protein is CASSPTGDISYNEQFF. Written as DNA, the CDR3 is TGTGCCAGCTCACCGACAGGGGACATCTCCTACAATGAGCAGTTCTTC.

The J gene is TRBJ2-5, the V gene TRBV6-6; 11 bases are shared with TRBD2. This CDR3 is 16 amino acids long. V lost 1 base to trimming and J lost 4 bases; unmatched junction nucleotides: 5. Germline V gene lookup returns CDR1 MNHNY and CDR2 SVGAGI (reference sequence). CDR3 in DNA: TGTGCCAGCAGTTACTTAGGGCTAGCGGGAGGAGAGACCCAGTACTTC. Amino acids: CASSYLGLAGGETQYF.

This chain connects TRBV19 to TRBJ2-2; a weak D match, TRBD2 (5 bases). V lost 3 bases and J lost 0, with 11 bases in between. The CDR3 loop spans 16 amino acids. The V gene's germline CDR1 is LNHDA and CDR2 SQIVND (reference sequence). CDR3 nucleotide sequence: TGTGCCAGTAGTATTAATAGAGGGTCGAACACCGGGGAGCTGTTTTTT. Translating gives CASSINRGSNTGELFF. Based on the CDR3 plus reference TRBV19 and TRBJ2-2, the full variable domain is DGGITQSPKYLFRKEGQNVTLSCEQNLNHDAMYWYRQDPGQGLRLIYYSQIVNDFQKGDIAEGYSVSREKKESFPLTVTSAQKNPTAFYLCASSINRGSNTGELFFGEGSRLTVL.

V is TRBV7-2 and J is TRBJ1-5; weak D call: TRBD1 (5 bases). Germline lookup yields CDR1 SGHTA and CDR2 FQGNSA. Trimming cost V 2 bases and J 7 bases, with 12 bases left between them. The CDR3 runs 14 residues. The CDR3 loop reads CASSLQGLSQPQHF. DNA for the CDR3: TGTGCCAGCAGCTTACAGGGTCTTAGCCAGCCCCAGCATTTT.

This clone was counted only a few times. The chain is built from TRBV6-1 and TRBJ1-2, with D unclear. V was cut by 11 bases and J by 4 bases, with 14 bases left in between. Germline CDR1 MNHNS, CDR2 SASEGT. The CDR3 runs to 12 residues. CDR3 residues: CAGTRDSYGYTF. CDR3 DNA: TGTGCCGGTACTAGGGATAGCTATGGCTACACCTTC.

This rearrangement joins TRBV7-2 to TRBJ2-3; TRBD1 might be the D (5 bases). The germline V gene has CDR1 SGHTA and CDR2 FQGNSA. The V gene lost 0 bases and the J gene lost 3 bases, with 10 bases spanning the gap. This CDR3 spans 15 amino acids. The CDR3 spells CASSLAQGRTDTQYF. CDR3 nucleotides: TGTGCCAGCAGCTTAGCGCAGGGAAGAACAGATACGCAGTATTTT.

CDR3 loop: CASSLVQQETQYF. CDR3 DNA: TGTGCCAGCAGCTTAGTACAGCAAGAGACCCAGTACTTC. The chain recombines TRBV7-7 with TRBJ2-5; D ambiguous. V was cut by 1 base and J by 2 bases, with 5 bases left in between. Germline CDR1 SSHAT, CDR2 FNYEAQ (reference sequence). The CDR3 has 13 residues.

This clone was detected only a few times. The rearrangement joins TRBV18 to TRBJ1-2; a weak D match, TRBD1 (5 bases). Germline V gene data show CDR1 as KGHSH and CDR2 as LQKENI. This CDR3 has 14 residues. The V gene lost 0 bases and the J gene lost 2 bases, with 7 bases spanning the gap. The CDR3, as DNA: TGTGCCAGCTCACCACCGGAGGGGAACTATGGCTACACCTTC. Its protein is CASSPPEGNYGYTF.

This clone was detected a few times. The CDR3 loop reads CASSQVDERENSEQYF. CDR3 coding DNA: TGCGCCAGCAGCCAAGTGGATGAGCGGGAGAATTCCGAGCAGTACTTC. The rearrangement links TRBV4-1 to TRBJ2-7, with 8 bases identical to TRBD2. Germline V gives CDR1 MGHRA, CDR2 YSYEKL. This CDR3 is 16 amino acids long. Germline trimming cut 1 base from V and 6 bases from J; bases unmatched to any gene: 11.

This clone was detected a few times. The chain has TRBV23-1 and TRBJ2-7, with D tentatively TRBD1 (6 bases). TRBV23-1 is an open reading frame, and its role is uncertain. V lost 7 bases, J lost 0 bases, and 19 bases lay in between. The CDR3 is 16 amino acids. The CDR3 protein is CASTQGGQLDSYEQYF. The CDR3 nucleotides are TGCGCCAGCACCCAAGGGGGTCAGCTGGACTCCTACGAGCAGTACTTC.